Following are 2 T cell receptor beta chains from one sample sequenced in a study of T cell changes during pregnancy in multiple sclerosis. Some clones are missing from TCRdb's copy, which holds only in-frame ones; the method was immunoSEQ multiplex PCR. The sample records approximately 37,000 clones, just over 90% being singletons. This sample comprised CD4+ T cells from peripheral blood mononuclear cells, obtained in the third trimester of pregnancy. These receptors all stem from a female donor in good health, enrolled as a control in a pregnancy study.

The V gene is TRBV30, the J gene TRBJ1-2, with D maybe TRBD1 (6 bases). Germline assignment: CDR1 GTSNPN and CDR2 SVGIG (reference sequence). V lost 3 bases and J lost 0, with 17 bases in between. The CDR3 sequence is 16 residues long. Written as DNA, the CDR3 is TGTGCCTGGAGATTTGCCCCCGGGACACCTAACTATGGCTACACCTTC. Translated, it gives CAWRFAPGTPNYGYTF.

This clone turned up a few times. This CDR3 reads CASRQENTIYF. CDR3 nucleotides: TGTGCCAGCAGACAGGAAAACACCATATATTTT. The chain is built from TRBV2 and TRBJ1-3; a weak D match, TRBD1 (5 bases). CDR1 is SNHLY and CDR2 is FYNNEI in the germline V gene. The ends were cut back, 6 bases at V and 6 bases at J, with 6 bases in the middle. The CDR3 runs to 11 residues.